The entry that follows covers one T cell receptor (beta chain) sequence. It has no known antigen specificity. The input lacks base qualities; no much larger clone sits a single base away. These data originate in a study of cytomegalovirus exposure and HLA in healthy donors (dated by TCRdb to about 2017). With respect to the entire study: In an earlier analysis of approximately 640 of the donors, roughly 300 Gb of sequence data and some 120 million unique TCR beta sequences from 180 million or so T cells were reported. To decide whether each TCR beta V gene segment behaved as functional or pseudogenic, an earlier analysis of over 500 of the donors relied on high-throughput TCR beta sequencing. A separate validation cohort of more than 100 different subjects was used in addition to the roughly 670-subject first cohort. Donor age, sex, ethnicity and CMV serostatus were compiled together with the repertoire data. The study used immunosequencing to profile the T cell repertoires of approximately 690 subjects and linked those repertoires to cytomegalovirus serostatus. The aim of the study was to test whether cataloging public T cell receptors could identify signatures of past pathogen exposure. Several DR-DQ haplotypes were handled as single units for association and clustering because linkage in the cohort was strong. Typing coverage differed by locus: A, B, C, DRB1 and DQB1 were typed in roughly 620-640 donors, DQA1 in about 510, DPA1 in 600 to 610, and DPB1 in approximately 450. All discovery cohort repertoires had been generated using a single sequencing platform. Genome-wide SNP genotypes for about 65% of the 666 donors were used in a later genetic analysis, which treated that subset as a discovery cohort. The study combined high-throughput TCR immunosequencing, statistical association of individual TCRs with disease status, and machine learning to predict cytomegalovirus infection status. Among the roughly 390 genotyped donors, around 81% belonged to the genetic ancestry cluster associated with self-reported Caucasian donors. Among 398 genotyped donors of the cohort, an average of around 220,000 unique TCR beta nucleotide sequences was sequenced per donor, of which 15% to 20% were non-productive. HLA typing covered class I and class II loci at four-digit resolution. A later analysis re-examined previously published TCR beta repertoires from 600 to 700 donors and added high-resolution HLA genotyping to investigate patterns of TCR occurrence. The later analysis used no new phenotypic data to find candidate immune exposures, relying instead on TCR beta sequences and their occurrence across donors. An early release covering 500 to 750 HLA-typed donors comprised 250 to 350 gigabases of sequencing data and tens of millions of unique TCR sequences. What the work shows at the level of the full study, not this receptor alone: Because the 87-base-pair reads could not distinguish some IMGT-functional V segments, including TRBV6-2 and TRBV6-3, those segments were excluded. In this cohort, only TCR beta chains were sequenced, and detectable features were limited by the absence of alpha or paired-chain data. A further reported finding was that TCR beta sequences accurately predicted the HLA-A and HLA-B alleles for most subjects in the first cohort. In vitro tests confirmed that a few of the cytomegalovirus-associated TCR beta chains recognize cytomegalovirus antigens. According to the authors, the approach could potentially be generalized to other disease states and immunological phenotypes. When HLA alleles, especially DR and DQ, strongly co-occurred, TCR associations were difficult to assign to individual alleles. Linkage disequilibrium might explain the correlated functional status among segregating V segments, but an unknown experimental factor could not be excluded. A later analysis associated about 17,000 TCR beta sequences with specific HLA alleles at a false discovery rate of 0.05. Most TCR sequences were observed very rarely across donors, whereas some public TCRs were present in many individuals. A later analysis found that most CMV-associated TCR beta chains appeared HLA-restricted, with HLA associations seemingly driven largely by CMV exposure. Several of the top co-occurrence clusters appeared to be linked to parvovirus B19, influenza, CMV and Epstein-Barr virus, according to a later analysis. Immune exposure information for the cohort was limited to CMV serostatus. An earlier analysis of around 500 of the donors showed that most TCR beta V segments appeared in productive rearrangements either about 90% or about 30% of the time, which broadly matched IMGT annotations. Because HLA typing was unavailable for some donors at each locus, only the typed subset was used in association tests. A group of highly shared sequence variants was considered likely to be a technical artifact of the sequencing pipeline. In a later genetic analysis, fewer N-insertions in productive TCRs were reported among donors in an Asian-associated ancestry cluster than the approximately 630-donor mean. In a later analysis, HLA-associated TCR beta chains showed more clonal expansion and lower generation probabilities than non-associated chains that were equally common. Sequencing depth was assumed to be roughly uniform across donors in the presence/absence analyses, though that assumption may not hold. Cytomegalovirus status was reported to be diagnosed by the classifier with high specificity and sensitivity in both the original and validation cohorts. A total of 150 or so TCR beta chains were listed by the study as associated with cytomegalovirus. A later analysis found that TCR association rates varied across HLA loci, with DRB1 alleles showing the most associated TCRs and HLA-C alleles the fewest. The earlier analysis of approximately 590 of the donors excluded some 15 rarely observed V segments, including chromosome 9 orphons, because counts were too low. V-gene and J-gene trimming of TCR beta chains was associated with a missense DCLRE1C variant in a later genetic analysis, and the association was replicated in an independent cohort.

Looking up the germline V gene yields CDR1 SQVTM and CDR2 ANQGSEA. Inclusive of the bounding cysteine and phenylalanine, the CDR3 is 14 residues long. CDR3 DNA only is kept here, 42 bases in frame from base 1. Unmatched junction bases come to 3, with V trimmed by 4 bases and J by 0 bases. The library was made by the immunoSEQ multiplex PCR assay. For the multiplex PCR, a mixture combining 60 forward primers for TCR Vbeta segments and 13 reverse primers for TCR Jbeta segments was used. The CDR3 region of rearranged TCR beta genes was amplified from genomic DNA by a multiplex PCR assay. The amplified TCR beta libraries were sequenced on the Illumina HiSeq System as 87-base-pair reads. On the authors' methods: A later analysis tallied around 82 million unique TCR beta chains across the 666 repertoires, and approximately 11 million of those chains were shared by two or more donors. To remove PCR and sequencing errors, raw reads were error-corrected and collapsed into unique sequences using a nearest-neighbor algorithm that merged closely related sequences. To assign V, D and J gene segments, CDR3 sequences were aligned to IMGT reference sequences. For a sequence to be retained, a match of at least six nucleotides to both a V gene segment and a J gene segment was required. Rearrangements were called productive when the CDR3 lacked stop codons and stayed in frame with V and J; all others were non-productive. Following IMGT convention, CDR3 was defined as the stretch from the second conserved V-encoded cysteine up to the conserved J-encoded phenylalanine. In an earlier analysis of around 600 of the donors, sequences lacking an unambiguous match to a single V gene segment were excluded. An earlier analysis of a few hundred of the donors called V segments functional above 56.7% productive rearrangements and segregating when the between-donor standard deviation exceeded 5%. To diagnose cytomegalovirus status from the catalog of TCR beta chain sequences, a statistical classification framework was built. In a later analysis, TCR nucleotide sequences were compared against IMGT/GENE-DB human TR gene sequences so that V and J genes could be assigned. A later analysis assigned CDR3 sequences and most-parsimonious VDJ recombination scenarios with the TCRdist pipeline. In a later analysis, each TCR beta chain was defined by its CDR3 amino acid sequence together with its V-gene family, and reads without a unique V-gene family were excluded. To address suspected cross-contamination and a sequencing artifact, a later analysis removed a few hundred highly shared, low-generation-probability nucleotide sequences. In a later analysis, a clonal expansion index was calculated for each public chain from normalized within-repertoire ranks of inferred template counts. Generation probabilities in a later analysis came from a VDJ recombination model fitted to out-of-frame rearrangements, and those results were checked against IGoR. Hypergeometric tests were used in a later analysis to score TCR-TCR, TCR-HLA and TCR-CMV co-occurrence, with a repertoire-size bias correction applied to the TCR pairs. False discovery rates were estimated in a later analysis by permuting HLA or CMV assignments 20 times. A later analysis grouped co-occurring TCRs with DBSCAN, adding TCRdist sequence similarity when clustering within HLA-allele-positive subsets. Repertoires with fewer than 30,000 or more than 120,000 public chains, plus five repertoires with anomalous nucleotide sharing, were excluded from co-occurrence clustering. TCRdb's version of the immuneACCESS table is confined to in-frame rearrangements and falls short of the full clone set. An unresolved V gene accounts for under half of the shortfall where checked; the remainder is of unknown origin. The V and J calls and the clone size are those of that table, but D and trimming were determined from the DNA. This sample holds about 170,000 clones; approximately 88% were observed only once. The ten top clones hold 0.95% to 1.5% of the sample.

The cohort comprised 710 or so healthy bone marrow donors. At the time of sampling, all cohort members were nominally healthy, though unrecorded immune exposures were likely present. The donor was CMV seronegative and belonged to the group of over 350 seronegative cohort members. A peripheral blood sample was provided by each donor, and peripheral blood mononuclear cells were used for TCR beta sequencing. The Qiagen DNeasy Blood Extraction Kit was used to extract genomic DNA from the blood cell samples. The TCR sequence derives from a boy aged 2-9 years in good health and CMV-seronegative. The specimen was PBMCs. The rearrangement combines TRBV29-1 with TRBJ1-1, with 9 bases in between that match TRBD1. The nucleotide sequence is TGCAGCGTTGGACAGGGGGGGATGAACACTGAAGCTTTCTTT. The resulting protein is CSVGQGGMNTEAFF.